These 3 T cell receptor beta chains were sequenced from one sample in a study of blood T cell repertoires in COVID-19. Sequencing was performed with immunoSEQ multiplex PCR; in TCRdb, only in-frame clones are kept and a portion is missing. The table lists fewer than 250,000 clones, nearly 95% of them singletons, with 0.8% to 0.95% in the top ten. The specimen was peripheral blood. These receptors originate from a man aged 30 to 45 with COVID-19, enrolled during active disease.

V and J are TRBV25-1 and TRBJ2-3; TRBD2 might be the D (6 bases). Trimming removed 7 bases from V and 8 bases from J, with 25 bases in between. The germline gives CDR1 MGHDK, CDR2 SYGVNS. This CDR3 has 16 residues. CDR3 coding DNA: TGTGCCAGCACCGCAAGTTTGGACACTAGCTATGGTACGCAGTATTTT. Translation: CASTASLDTSYGTQYF.

This chain links TRBV2 with TRBJ2-1; 9 bases fit TRBD2. The CDR3 has 14 residues. The germline V gene has CDR1 SNHLY and CDR2 FYNNEI. V shed 4 bases and J 7 bases; nucleotides not matched to a gene: 5. CDR3 in DNA: TGTGCCAGCAGTGTTCGGCTAGCGGGGAATGAGCAGTTCTTC. It is translated as CASSVRLAGNEQFF. Combining the CDR3 with reference TRBV2 and TRBJ2-1 gives the whole variable domain EPEVTQTPSHQVTQMGQEVILRCVPISNHLYFYWYRQILGQKVEFLVSFYNNEISEKSEIFDDQFSVERPDGSNFTLKIRSTKLEDSAMYFCASSVRLAGNEQFFGPGTRLTVL.

This clone was counted a single time. The rearrangement uses TRBV3-1 (or the pseudogene TRBV3-2) and TRBJ1-5, with D uncertain. The CDR3 covers 15 residues. V was shortened by 0 bases and J by 4 bases, with 10 bases between the two germline ends. The germline CDR1 and CDR2 sequences are LGHDT and YNNKEL (reference sequence). The CDR3 here is CASSQDPGGNQPQHF. CDR3 coding DNA: TGTGCCAGCAGCCAAGATCCGGGCGGGAATCAGCCCCAGCATTTT.